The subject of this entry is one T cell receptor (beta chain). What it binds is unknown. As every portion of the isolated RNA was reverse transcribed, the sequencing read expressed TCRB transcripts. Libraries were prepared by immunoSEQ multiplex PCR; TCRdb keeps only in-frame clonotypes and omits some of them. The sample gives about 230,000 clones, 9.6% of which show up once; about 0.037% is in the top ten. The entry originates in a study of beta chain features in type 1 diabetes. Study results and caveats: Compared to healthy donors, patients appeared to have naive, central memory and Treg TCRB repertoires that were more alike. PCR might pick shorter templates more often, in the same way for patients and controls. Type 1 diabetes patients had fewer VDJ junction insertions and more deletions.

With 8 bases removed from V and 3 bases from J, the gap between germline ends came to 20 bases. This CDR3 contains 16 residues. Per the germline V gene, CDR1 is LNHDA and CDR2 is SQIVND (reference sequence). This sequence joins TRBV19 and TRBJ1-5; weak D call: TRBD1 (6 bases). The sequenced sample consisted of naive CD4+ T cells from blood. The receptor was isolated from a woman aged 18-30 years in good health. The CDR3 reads CASAPRGGVDNQPQHF. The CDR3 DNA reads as TGTGCCAGTGCCCCCAGGGGTGGGGTTGACAATCAGCCCCAGCATTTT. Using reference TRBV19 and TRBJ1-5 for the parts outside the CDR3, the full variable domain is DGGITQSPKYLFRKEGQNVTLSCEQNLNHDAMYWYRQDPGQGLRLIYYSQIVNDFQKGDIAEGYSVSREKKESFPLTVTSAQKNPTAFYLCASAPRGGVDNQPQHFGDGTRLSIL.